The clone carrying this T cell receptor beta chain was detected many times. A read error may be the cause here, since a much bigger clone is one base away. This CDR3 is 13 amino acids long. Trimming took 4 bases from V and 6 from J, leaving 9 bases between them. Looked up from germline, CDR1 is KGHDR and CDR2 is SFDVKD. The sample belongs to a study of T cells in Graves' hyperthyroidism and ophthalmopathy. RNA transcripts gave rise to amplified TCR beta CDR3 regions. First-round RT-PCR with HTBI primers amplified the TCR CDR3 region. TCRdb independently ran MiXCR on the multiplex PCR reads; one entry per CDR3 protein. The sample lists 330,000 or so distinct CDR3 sequences, 15% to 20% occurring once.

This rearrangement joins TRBV24-1 to TRBJ1-5; the D is unclear. Sequenced: blood. This TCR was recovered from a woman aged 40 to 50 with Graves' ophthalmopathy. The CDR3 DNA reads TGTGCCACCAGTGACCCCCCGAGTCAGCCCCAGCATTTT. Amino acids: CATSDPPSQPQHF.